This TCR beta chain appears in the sequencing data of a study of CD8 T cells in Susac syndrome. The authors reverse transcribed about 0.45 to 1 ug RNA with random hexamers. Amplification of TCR beta CDR3 by immunoSEQ multiplex PCR spanned 54 Vbeta and 13 Jbeta. TCRdb passed the immunoSEQ multiplex PCR reads through MiXCR, listing each CDR3 protein once. This table holds just under 150,000 distinct CDR3 sequences, less than 95% found once. This CDR3 contains 18 residues. Deletions cut 0 bases from V and 4 bases from J, with 20 bases between. CDR1 and CDR2 from the germline V gene are SGHDT and YYEEEE. The T cells that were sequenced for TCR beta were CD8+ and CD4+ cells from blood.

The V call is TRBV5-6, the J call TRBJ2-1; D might be TRBD2 (5 bases). This receptor was obtained from a human donor in good health. The sequenced material came from CD4+ T cells from PBMCs. This CDR3 reads CASSLATRAPQLYNEQFF. The CDR3 DNA is TGTGCCAGCAGCTTGGCCACGAGGGCCCCACAGCTTTACAATGAGCAGTTCTTC.